This T cell receptor beta chain derives from a study of technical replicates of blood from a handful of donors. The data were produced by immunoSEQ multiplex PCR, yet TCRdb's version contains in-frame clones alone and is incomplete. Here the sample spans 80,000 to 95,000 clones, about 93% being singletons. Trimming shortened V by 1 base and J by 5 bases, and 14 bases separated the two germline ends. The CDR3 runs to 15 residues. Germline V gives CDR1 LNHDA, CDR2 SQIVND (reference sequence). V usage is TRBV19 and J usage is TRBJ2-5, with D possibly TRBD2 on 7 matching bases. Sequencing was done on a sample of T cells isolated from PBMCs. The clonotype originates from a human donor in good health. CDR3 sequence reads: CASSIAGGAGETQYF. CDR3 bases: TGTGCCAGTAGTATAGCTGGGGGGGCCGGCGAGACCCAGTACTTC.